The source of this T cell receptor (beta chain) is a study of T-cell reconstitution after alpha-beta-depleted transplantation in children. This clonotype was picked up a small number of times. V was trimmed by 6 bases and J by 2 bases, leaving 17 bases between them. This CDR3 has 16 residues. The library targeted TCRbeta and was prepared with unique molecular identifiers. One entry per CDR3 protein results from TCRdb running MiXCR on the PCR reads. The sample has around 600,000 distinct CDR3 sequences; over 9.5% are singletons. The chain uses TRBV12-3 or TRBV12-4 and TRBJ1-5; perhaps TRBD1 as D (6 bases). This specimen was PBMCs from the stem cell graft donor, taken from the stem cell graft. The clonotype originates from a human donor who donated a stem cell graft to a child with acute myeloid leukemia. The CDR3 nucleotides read TGTGCCAGCAGCCCCTGGACAGCCTCGGGCAATCAGCCCCAGCATTTT. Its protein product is CASSPWTASGNQPQHF.